These 30 T cell receptor beta chains came from one sample sequenced in a study of ipilimumab plus nivolumab after autologous stem cell transplantation. Some clones are missing from TCRdb's copy, which holds only in-frame ones; the method was immunoSEQ multiplex PCR. The repertoire holds tens of thousands of clones, with around 92% as singletons. The sample here was PBMCs, taken in a trial of ipilimumab plus nivolumab as post-transplant consolidation. Receptors were obtained from a male donor with multiple myeloma.

The J gene is TRBJ2-7, the V gene TRBV11-2; no definite D call. V lost 1 base, J lost 5 bases, and 24 bases lay in between. This CDR3 is 18 amino acids long. Germline CDR1 SGHAT, CDR2 FQNNGV. The CDR3 region is CASSLACRLAEVWDEQYF. CDR3 DNA: TGTGCCAGCAGCTTAGCGTGCAGGCTCGCAGAAGTATGGGACGAGCAGTACTTC.

This chain connects TRBV6-6 to TRBJ2-3; 8 nucleotides match TRBD2. This CDR3 region has 15 residues. In germline, CDR1 is MNHNY, CDR2 SVGAGI (reference sequence). V trimming: 2 bases; J trimming: 3 bases; junction bases outside the gene matches: 4. The CDR3 region has the DNA TGTGCCAGCAGTTACGGCAGCGGGAGAACAGATACGCAGTATTTT. Translating it yields CASSYGSGRTDTQYF.

This clone showed up just once. The gene calls are TRBV7-3 and TRBJ2-7; D not resolved. CDR1 and CDR2 (germline): SGHTA, FQGTGA. The CDR3 is 15 amino acids. V lost 5 bases to trimming and J lost 5 bases, with 19 bases between them. The chain's CDR3 is CASSAARTLMDEQYF. For the CDR3, the DNA is TGTGCCAGCAGCGCCGCACGGACCCTTATGGACGAGCAGTACTTC.

This chain connects TRBV27 to TRBJ2-6; D unresolved. Germline CDR1 reads MNHEY; CDR2 reads SMNVEV (reference sequence). Trimming took 3 bases from V and 4 from J, leaving 13 bases between them. This CDR3 is 16 amino acids long. The CDR3 sequence is CASSFTRRLGANVLTF. The DNA for the CDR3 is TGTGCCAGCAGTTTTACCCGGCGGTTAGGGGCCAACGTCCTGACTTTC.

The chain is built from TRBV5-6 and TRBJ2-7; D is undetermined. The CDR3 runs 14 residues. Trimming left V 1 base short and J 0 bases short, with 8 bases between. The germline V gene encodes CDR1 SGHDT and CDR2 YYEEEE. CDR3 sequence: CASSLLQLSYEQYF. The CDR3 nucleotides read TGTGCCAGCAGCTTGTTACAGCTCTCCTACGAGCAGTACTTC.

This chain uses TRBV4-3 with TRBJ2-3; unclear D gene. Germline V CDR1 and CDR2: LGHNA, YSLEER. There are 15 residues in the CDR3. V lost 1 base, J lost 4 bases, and 12 bases lay in between. CDR3 nucleotides: TGCGCCAGCAGCCAAGGGTACAGTGGTGCAGATACGCAGTATTTT. It encodes CASSQGYSGADTQYF.

The J gene is TRBJ2-2, the V gene TRBV5-6; 7 nucleotides line up with TRBD1. CDR3 length equals 15 residues. From germline, CDR1 is SGHDT and CDR2 YYEEEE. V lost 4 bases and J lost 3; bases outside the gene matches: 6. CDR3 bases: TGTGCCAGCAGCACAGGACAGGCAGACACCGGGGAGCTGTTTTTT. As protein: CASSTGQADTGELFF. The complete variable domain, with remaining parts taken from reference TRBV5-6 and TRBJ2-2, reads DAGVTQSPTHLIKTRGQQVTLRCSPKSGHDTVSWYQQALGQGPQFIFQYYEEEERQRGNFPDRFSGHQFPNYSSELNVNALLLGDSALYLCASSTGQADTGELFFGEGSRLTVL.

This chain links TRBV5-1 with TRBJ2-1; 8 bases line up with TRBD2. The V gene's germline CDR1 is SGHRS and CDR2 YFSETQ. V was clipped by 1 base and J by 2 bases; unmatched bases: 2. This CDR3 contains 15 residues. CDR3 region: CASSLSSGAYNEQFF. DNA of the CDR3: TGCGCCAGCAGCTTGAGTAGCGGGGCCTACAATGAGCAGTTCTTC.

The CDR3 nucleotides read TGTGCCTGCTATGGACAGGGTAGGGGCTACACCTTC. It is translated as CACYGQGRGYTF. This chain links TRBV30 with TRBJ1-2; 8 bases map to TRBD1. The CDR3 extends over 12 amino acids. Germline V gene data show CDR1 as GTSNPN and CDR2 as SVGIG (reference sequence). After removal of 6 bases from V and 8 bases from J, the junction contained 8 bases not matched to a gene.

The chain employs TRBV5-6 and TRBJ2-5; D unresolved. The germline CDR1 and CDR2 sequences are SGHDT and YYEEEE. The V and J ends lost 4 bases and 0 bases respectively, with 10 bases between them. The CDR3 consists of 14 residues. This CDR3 reads CASSLAANQETQYF. CDR3 nucleotides: TGTGCCAGCAGCCTGGCGGCAAACCAAGAGACCCAGTACTTC.

This clone was observed once. V usage is TRBV5-5 and J usage is TRBJ2-1; 10 bases are shared with TRBD2. J lost 4 bases, V lost 4 bases, and 5 bases had no gene match. The germline V gene encodes CDR1 SGHKS and CDR2 YYEKEE (reference sequence). CDR3 size: 15 residues. The CDR3 coding sequence is TGTGCCAGCAGCGTACCGGGACTAGCGTACAATGAGCAGTTCTTC. Encoded protein: CASSVPGLAYNEQFF.

V is TRBV9 and J is TRBJ2-1, with TRBD2 matching 10 bases. The V segment lost 0 bases and the J segment 4 bases; nucleotides outside the gene matches: 10. Germline lookup yields CDR1 SGDLS and CDR2 YYNGEE. The CDR3 loop spans 18 amino acids. The CDR3 DNA sequence: TGTGCCAGCAGCGTAGGGGCAAGAGGACTAGCGGAGTACAATGAGCAGTTCTTC. It codes for CASSVGARGLAEYNEQFF.

The chain has TRBV2 and TRBJ2-5; 11 bases align to TRBD2. The trim removed 6 bases at V and 9 bases at J, leaving 9 bases unmatched. CDR1 is SNHLY, CDR2 FYNNEI, per germline. This CDR3 has 14 amino acids. As DNA, the CDR3 is TGTGCCAGCAGGCGGACTAGCGGGTCCTTGGCCCAGTACTTC. Residues: CASRRTSGSLAQYF.

The chain couples TRBV5-8 to TRBJ2-3, with D tentatively TRBD1 (6 bases). CDR3 size: 14 residues. V dropped 4 bases and J dropped 5 bases, with 14 bases sitting between them. Per germline, CDR1 SGHTS and CDR2 YDEGEE. DNA for the CDR3: TGTGCCAGCAGCCAATACAGGGCCGGAGATACGCAGTATTTT. Amino acids: CASSQYRAGDTQYF.

The J gene is TRBJ2-2, the V gene TRBV5-1, with TRBD1 matching 7 bases. The CDR3 extends over 15 amino acids. Germline trimming cut 1 base from V and 1 base from J; bases unmatched to any gene: 1. The V gene's germline CDR1 is SGHRS and CDR2 YFSETQ. The CDR3 DNA is TGCGCCAGCAGCTTGTGGACAGGGAACACCGGGGAGCTGTTTTTT. Its protein is CASSLWTGNTGELFF.

This rearrangement joins TRBV15 to TRBJ2-7; no clear D gene. Trimming took 0 bases from V and 1 from J, leaving 13 bases between them. CDR3 length equals 16 residues. Germline CDR1 LNHNV, CDR2 YYDKDF (reference sequence). The CDR3 spells CATSRDASTASYEQYF. Written as DNA, the CDR3 is TGTGCCACCAGCAGAGATGCATCGACCGCTTCCTACGAGCAGTACTTC. The variable domain in full, completed from reference TRBV15 and TRBJ2-7, reads DAMVIQNPRYQVTQFGKPVTLSCSQTLNHNVMYWYQQKSSQAPKLLFHYYDKDFNNEADTPDNFQSRRPNTSFCFLDIRSPGLGDTAMYLCATSRDASTASYEQYFGPGTRLTVT.

The gene calls are TRBV28 and TRBJ1-4; TRBD1 aligns across 7 bases. J lost 4 bases, V lost 6 bases, and 17 bases had no gene match. This CDR3 is built from 18 residues. Germline values: CDR1 MDHEN, CDR2 SYDVKM. CDR3: CASRGHRDSPTINEKLFF. The CDR3, as DNA: TGTGCCAGCAGGGGGCACCGGGACAGCCCTACTATTAATGAAAAACTGTTTTTT.

The genes are TRBV19 and TRBJ1-1, with D perhaps matching TRBD1 (6 bases). The CDR3 spans 13 residues. Germline V gene lookup returns CDR1 LNHDA and CDR2 SQIVND (reference sequence). Trimming pared 3 bases from V and 6 bases from J, leaving 11 bases between. The CDR3 DNA follows: TGTGCCAGTAGTATTCTGGGGGCGGCTGAAGCTTTCTTT. Translated: CASSILGAAEAFF.

This chain joins TRBV5-4 and TRBJ2-5; TRBD2 aligns across 8 bases. V lost 2 bases to trimming and J lost 2 bases; unmatched junction nucleotides: 2. The CDR3 extends over 14 amino acids. Per the germline V gene, CDR1 is SGHNT and CDR2 is YYREEE (reference sequence). The CDR3: CASSFGTRQETQYF. The DNA for the CDR3 is TGTGCCAGCAGCTTTGGGACTAGACAAGAGACCCAGTACTTC.

The rearrangement links TRBV28 to TRBJ2-2; 9 bases align to TRBD2. The CDR3 totals 17 residues. With V trimmed by 2 bases and J by 4 bases, 8 bases remained unmatched. Germline values: CDR1 MDHEN, CDR2 SYDVKM. The CDR3 nucleotides read TGTGCCAGCAGTTTAGCGGGAGGGCCAAGACTCACCGGGGAGCTGTTTTTT. It specifies CASSLAGGPRLTGELFF.

The chain employs TRBV19 and TRBJ1-4; TRBD1 matches 9 bases. Germline CDR1 reads LNHDA; CDR2 reads SQIVND (reference sequence). The junction had 7 bases not matched to a gene; V was cut back by 9 bases and J by 8 bases. CDR3 length: 13 amino acids. The CDR3 nucleotides read TGTGCCAGCACTGAAGGGACAGGGGAAAAACTGTTTTTT. Its translation: CASTEGTGEKLFF.

V is TRBV4-1 and J is TRBJ2-3, with 7 bases matching TRBD2. The CDR3 runs to 16 residues. With V trimmed by 0 bases and J by 1 base, 4 bases remained unmatched. Germline V lookup: CDR1 MGHRA, CDR2 YSYEKL. The DNA of the CDR3 is TGCGCCAGCAGCCAAGATCGGAGCGGGGGCACAGATACGCAGTATTTT. Translating gives CASSQDRSGGTDTQYF.

The CDR3 DNA reads TGCGCCAGCAGCTTGGGGACCTGGAGTCCTAATGAAAAACTGTTTTTT. This encodes CASSLGTWSPNEKLFF. V gene TRBV5-1 combines with J gene TRBJ1-4; D call uncertain. Trimming took 0 bases from V and 3 from J, leaving 12 bases between them. In germline, CDR1 is SGHRS, CDR2 YFSETQ. The CDR3 loop spans 16 amino acids.

V and J are TRBV2 and TRBJ1-4; TRBD1 is a possible D gene (5 bases). This CDR3 contains 14 residues. Germline V gene lookup returns CDR1 SNHLY and CDR2 FYNNEI. V was clipped by 4 bases and J by 5 bases, with 11 bases between them. The CDR3 protein is CASSGGGRNEKLFF. The CDR3 nucleotides are TGTGCCAGCAGTGGTGGGGGAAGGAATGAAAAACTGTTTTTT. The entire variable domain, with the rest obtained from reference TRBV2 and TRBJ1-4, is as follows: EPEVTQTPSHQVTQMGQEVILRCVPISNHLYFYWYRQILGQKVEFLVSFYNNEISEKSEIFDDQFSVERPDGSNFTLKIRSTKLEDSAMYFCASSGGGRNEKLFFGSGTQLSVL.

The V call is TRBV28, the J call TRBJ2-7, with D possibly TRBD2 on 7 matching bases. The CDR3 runs to 15 residues. CDR1 MDHEN and CDR2 SYDVKM come from the germline V gene. V was pared by 6 bases and J by 2 bases, with 17 bases between. CDR3 bases: TGTGCCAGCAGGGCCTCCGGGGGGCGAACCTACGAGCAGTACTTC. It is translated as CASRASGGRTYEQYF. The full variable domain, in which reference TRBV28 and TRBJ2-7 provide the parts outside the CDR3, is DVKVTQSSRYLVKRTGEKVFLECVQDMDHENMFWYRQDPGLGLRLIYFSYDVKMKEKGDIPEGYSVSREKKERFSLILESASTNQTSMYLCASRASGGRTYEQYFGPGTRLTVT.

This clone was seen once. The V call is TRBV6-5, the J call TRBJ2-7, with TRBD2 matching over 7 bases. J gave up 3 bases and V 2 bases, and 4 bases lay outside the gene matches. This CDR3 has 14 residues. The V gene's germline CDR1 is MNHEY and CDR2 SVGAGI. This chain's CDR3 is CASSYRRDYYEQYF. The CDR3 nucleotides read TGTGCCAGCAGTTACCGGCGGGACTACTACGAGCAGTACTTC.

V and J are TRBV28 and TRBJ1-3; D unresolved. V lost 3 bases and J 4 bases, leaving 13 bases between the germline ends. CDR3 size: 15 residues. CDR1 and CDR2 (germline): MDHEN, SYDVKM. DNA of the CDR3: TGTGCCAGCAGTTTCACTCGGACGGGGGGAAACACCATATATTTT. It specifies CASSFTRTGGNTIYF. The whole variable domain, filled in from reference TRBV28 and TRBJ1-3, reads DVKVTQSSRYLVKRTGEKVFLECVQDMDHENMFWYRQDPGLGLRLIYFSYDVKMKEKGDIPEGYSVSREKKERFSLILESASTNQTSMYLCASSFTRTGGNTIYFGEGSWLTVV.

The CDR3 reads CASSLAPQPTLAGELFF. CDR3 coding DNA: TGTGCCAGCAGCTTAGCACCTCAGCCCACGCTAGCCGGGGAGCTGTTTTTT. V and J are TRBV7-2 and TRBJ2-2, with D hard to call. The CDR3 consists of 17 residues. The germline V gene has CDR1 SGHTA and CDR2 FQGNSA. Deletions cut 0 bases from V and 6 bases from J, with 17 bases between. The variable domain in full, with the rest retrieved from reference TRBV7-2 and TRBJ2-2, is GAGVSQSPSNKVTEKGKDVELRCDPISGHTALYWYRQSLGQGLEFLIYFQGNSAPDKSGLPSDRFSAERTGGSVSTLTIQRTQQEDSAVYLCASSLAPQPTLAGELFFGEGSRLTVL.

This rearrangement joins TRBV28 to TRBJ2-5, with 13 bases identical to TRBD2. The J call may be faulty, since TRBJ2-7 better matches the DNA end. Germline V gene data show CDR1 as MDHEN and CDR2 as SYDVKM. The CDR3 sequence is 15 residues long. Here the CDR3 reads CASKELAGGSYEQYF. CDR3 sequence (DNA): TGTGCCAGCAAGGAACTAGCGGGAGGGTCCTACGAGCAGTACTTC.

The genes are TRBV18 and TRBJ2-1; perhaps TRBD1 as D (6 bases). Looked up from germline, CDR1 is KGHSH and CDR2 is LQKENI. The CDR3 covers 15 residues. The V end was cut by 4 bases, the J end by 10 bases, with 20 bases between. The CDR3 spells CASSRSGQLGSEQFF. The CDR3 nucleotides read TGTGCCAGCTCACGGTCTGGACAGTTGGGATCCGAGCAGTTCTTC.